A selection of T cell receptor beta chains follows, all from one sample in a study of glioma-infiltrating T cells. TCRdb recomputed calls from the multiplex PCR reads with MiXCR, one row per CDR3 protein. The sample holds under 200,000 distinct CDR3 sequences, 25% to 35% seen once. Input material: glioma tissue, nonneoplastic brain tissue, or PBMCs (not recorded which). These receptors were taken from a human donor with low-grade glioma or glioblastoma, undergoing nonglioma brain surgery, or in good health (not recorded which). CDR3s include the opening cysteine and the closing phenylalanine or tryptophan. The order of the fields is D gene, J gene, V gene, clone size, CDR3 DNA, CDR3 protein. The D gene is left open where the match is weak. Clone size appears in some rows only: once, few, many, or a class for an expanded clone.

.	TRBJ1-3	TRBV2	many	TGTGCCAGCAGAATACCTGGAAACACCATATATTTT	CASRIPGNTIYF
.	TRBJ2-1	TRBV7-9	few	TGTGCCAGCAGCCCCGACTCTAATGAGCAGTTCTTC	CASSPDSNEQFF
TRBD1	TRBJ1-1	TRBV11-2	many	TGTGCCAGCAGCCTCCGGACAGGGGTAACGACTGAAGCTTTCTTT	CASSLRTGVTTEAFF
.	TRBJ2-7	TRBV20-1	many	TGCAGTGCGGATGGGCTTTCCTACGAGCAGTACTTC	CSADGLSYEQYF
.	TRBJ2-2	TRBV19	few	TGTGCCAGTAGTATATCCTTCGATTCCGGGGAGCTGTTTTTT	CASSISFDSGELFF
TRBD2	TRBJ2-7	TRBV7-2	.	TGTGCCAGTAGTAAGACTAGCGATACGGGCGAGCAGTACTTC	CASSKTSDTGEQYF
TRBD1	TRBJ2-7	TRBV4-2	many	TGTGCCAGCAGCCAAGGGGGGACAGGGAGGATGTACTTC	CASSQGGTGRMYF
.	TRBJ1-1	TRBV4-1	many	TGCGCCAGCAGCCATGCTAATATGAACACTGAAGCTTTCTTT	CASSHANMNTEAFF
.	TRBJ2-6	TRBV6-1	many	TGTGCCAGCAGTGAAGGGGTGAGGGGCTCTGGGGCCAACGTCCTGACTTTC	CASSEGVRGSGANVLTF
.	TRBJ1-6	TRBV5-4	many	TGTGCCAGCCGCAACAACAATTCACCCCTCCACTTT	CASRNNNSPLHF
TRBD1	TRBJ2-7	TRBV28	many	TGTGCCAGCAGCTCCCCAGGGACAGGGAAGTATGAGCAGTACTTC	CASSSPGTGKYEQYF
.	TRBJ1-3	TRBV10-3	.	TGTGCCATCAGTGAGTCGAGGCGATCAGGGTTCGGAAACACCATATATTTT	CAISESRRSGFGNTIYF
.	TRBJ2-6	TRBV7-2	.	TGTGCCAGCAGCTTAGCGTCCGGCCCTGGGGCCAACGTCCTGACTTTC	CASSLASGPGANVLTF
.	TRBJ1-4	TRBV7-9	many	TGTGCCAGCAGCTTAGCTTACCCCCCGGCTAATGAAAAACTGTTTTTT	CASSLAYPPANEKLFF
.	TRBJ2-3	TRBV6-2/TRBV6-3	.	TGTGCCAACCAAAGGAGTAGCACAGATACGCAGTATTTT	CANQRSSTDTQYF
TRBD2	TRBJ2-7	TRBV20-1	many	TGCAGTGCTAGAGCGAGGACTAGCGGGAGGGCCTCCTACGAGCAGTACTTC	CSARARTSGRASYEQYF
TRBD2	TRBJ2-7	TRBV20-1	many	TGCAGTGCTAGAGTGGGCGGGACTAGTCGCTACGAGCAGTACTTC	CSARVGGTSRYEQYF
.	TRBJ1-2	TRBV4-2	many	TGTGCCAGCAGCCAAGCAACTCAGGGGAGAGATGGCTACACCTTC	CASSQATQGRDGYTF
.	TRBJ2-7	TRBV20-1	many	TGCAGTGCTAGAGTGAGCGGTTACGAGCAGTACTTC	CSARVSGYEQYF
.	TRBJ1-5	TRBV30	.	TGTGCCTGGAATTCCGGTTCGAGCAATCAGCCCCAGCATTTT	CAWNSGSSNQPQHF
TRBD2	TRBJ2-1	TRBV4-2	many	TGTGCCAGCAGCACCCGACTAGCGGGAGAGGCACGGCAGTTCTTC	CASSTRLAGEARQFF
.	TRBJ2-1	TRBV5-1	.	TGCGCCAGCAGCTTGAGGTCCACAGGGACCTACAATGAGCAGTTCTTC	CASSLRSTGTYNEQFF
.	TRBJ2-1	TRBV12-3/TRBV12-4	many	TGTGCCAGCATCCCTCGTGAGCGGCCTGATTACAATGAGCAGTTCTTC	CASIPRERPDYNEQFF
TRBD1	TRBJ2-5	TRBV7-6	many	TGTGCCAGCAGCTCGACAGGGTACACGCCTGGGGAGACCCAGTACTTC	CASSSTGYTPGETQYF